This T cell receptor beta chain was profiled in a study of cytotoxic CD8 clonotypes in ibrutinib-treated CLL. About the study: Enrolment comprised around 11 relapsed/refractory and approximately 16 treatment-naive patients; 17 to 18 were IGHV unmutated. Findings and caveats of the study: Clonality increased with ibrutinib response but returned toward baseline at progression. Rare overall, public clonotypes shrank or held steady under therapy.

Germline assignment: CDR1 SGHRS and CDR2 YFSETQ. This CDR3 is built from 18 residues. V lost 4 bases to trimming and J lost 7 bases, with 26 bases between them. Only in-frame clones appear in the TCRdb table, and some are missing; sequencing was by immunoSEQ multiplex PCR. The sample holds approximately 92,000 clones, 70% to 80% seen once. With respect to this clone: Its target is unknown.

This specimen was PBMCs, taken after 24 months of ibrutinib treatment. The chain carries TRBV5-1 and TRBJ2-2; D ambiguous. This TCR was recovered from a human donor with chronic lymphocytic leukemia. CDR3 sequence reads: CASSPSRQFVAVGGELFF. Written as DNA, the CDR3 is TGCGCCAGCAGCCCCAGTAGACAATTTGTTGCGGTTGGCGGGGAGCTGTTTTTT.